This TCR beta chain emerged from a study of neurological immune-mediated disorders. TCRdb reprocessed the 5' RACE reads via MiXCR and lists one record per CDR3 protein. Of some 83,000 distinct CDR3 sequences in the sample, around 2.6% were seen once. This CDR3 has 12 amino acids. Germline V gene lookup returns CDR1 MNHEY and CDR2 SVGEGT. The V end lost 8 bases, the J end lost 0 bases, and 8 bases lay between the germline ends. This clonotype was seen many times. The rearrangement links TRBV6-2 or TRBV6-3 to TRBJ2-7, with D uncertain. The source material was PBMCs. This sequence originates from a woman aged 25-40 years with multiple sclerosis. CDR3 sequence reads: CASLLSSYEQYF. The CDR3 DNA is TGTGCCAGCCTCCTTAGCTCCTACGAGCAGTACTTC.